This T cell receptor beta chain was sequenced during a study of OX40 agonist ivuxolimab in advanced cancers. Produced via immunoSEQ multiplex PCR; TCRdb's table is partial and in-frame only. The sample shows under 85,000 clones, roughly nine tenths of them seen only once. Per germline, CDR1 GTSNPN and CDR2 SVGIG (reference sequence). The ends were cut back, 5 bases at V and 4 bases at J, with 13 bases in the middle. The CDR3 has 13 amino acids. At cycle 4 day 1, cycle 7 day 1, and baseline, blood was sampled. The starting material was CD4+ or CD8+ T cells sorted from blood, obtained in a trial of the OX40 agonist ivuxolimab. This TCR was sampled from an adult with an advanced solid tumor such as melanoma, head and neck, liver or kidney cancer. The V gene is TRBV30, the J gene TRBJ2-3, with D perhaps TRBD2 (6 bases). CDR3: CAWSGVRADTQYF. For the CDR3, the DNA is TGTGCCTGGTCGGGAGTTCGCGCAGATACGCAGTATTTT.